The next 20 T cell receptor beta chains were all read from a single sample in a study of blood T cell repertoires in COVID-19. Generated by immunoSEQ multiplex PCR, the TCRdb table keeps only in-frame clones and is missing some. The table has approximately 250,000 clones, more than 80% seen once. Sequences were obtained from PBMCs or T cells enriched from blood (not recorded which). These receptors originate from a woman aged 30 to 39 with acute COVID-19.

The V call is TRBV27, the J call TRBJ2-1; maybe TRBD2 (5 bases). Germline CDR1 reads MNHEY; CDR2 reads SMNVEV (reference sequence). The CDR3 contains 12 residues. Trimming shortened V by 3 bases and J by 7 bases, and 7 bases separated the two germline ends. The CDR3 bases are TGTGCCAGCAGTTTTCCGGGGAATGAGCAGTTCTTC. Translation: CASSFPGNEQFF.

The chain links TRBV29-1 to TRBJ2-3; D possibly corresponds to TRBD2 (5 bases). The CDR3 is 15 residues long. CDR1 and CDR2 from the germline V gene are SQVTM and ANQGSEA. The V end lost 7 bases, the J end lost 1 base, and 18 bases lay between the germline ends. DNA of the CDR3: TGCAGCGCCTCCGCCGGATCAGCGGGCACAGATACGCAGTATTTT. It yields the protein CSASAGSAGTDTQYF.

V is TRBV12-5 and J is TRBJ2-5; D might be TRBD2 (6 bases). V was cut by 1 base and J by 2 bases, with 17 bases left in between. Germline-derived CDR1 and CDR2 are LGHNT and FRNRAP. The CDR3 sequence is 17 residues long. The CDR3 nucleotides are TGTGCTAGTGGTTTGGCTGGGCACCGGGACTCTCAAGAGACCCAGTACTTC. It translates to CASGLAGHRDSQETQYF.

This sequence joins TRBV29-1 and TRBJ2-5; 8 positions match TRBD1. Germline V gives CDR1 SQVTM, CDR2 ANQGSEA. The junction had 8 bases not matched to a gene; V was cut back by 7 bases and J by 4 bases. This CDR3 has 13 amino acids. As DNA, the CDR3 is TGCAGCGACAATGGACAGGGAGGAGAGACCCAGTACTTC. Translated: CSDNGQGGETQYF.

The V gene is TRBV5-4, the J gene TRBJ2-2; possibly TRBD2 for D (5 bases). Trimming took 1 base from V and 0 from J, leaving 10 bases between them. This CDR3 contains 16 residues. Germline loops: CDR1 SGHNT, CDR2 YYREEE (reference sequence). CDR3 region: CASSLFSGANTGELFF. DNA for the CDR3: TGTGCCAGCAGCTTGTTCAGCGGCGCGAACACCGGGGAGCTGTTTTTT.

This rearrangement joins TRBV3-1 (or the pseudogene TRBV3-2) to TRBJ2-3; the match to TRBD2 covers 9 bases. V lost 5 bases, J lost 0 bases, and 6 bases stayed unmatched. Germline assignment: CDR1 LGHDT and CDR2 YNNKEL (reference sequence). This CDR3 comprises 16 residues. CDR3 DNA sequence: TGTGCCAGCAGCTCCCAGACTAGCGGAAGCACAGATACGCAGTATTTT. Translating gives CASSSQTSGSTDTQYF.

The gene calls are TRBV2 and TRBJ2-7; possible D gene TRBD2, 5 bases. The CDR3 consists of 12 residues. Germline assignment: CDR1 SNHLY and CDR2 FYNNEI. The ends were cut back, 7 bases at V and 4 bases at J, with 11 bases in the middle. The CDR3 loop is CASMEETYEQYF. The CDR3 bases are TGTGCCAGCATGGAGGAGACTTACGAGCAGTACTTC.

The chain has TRBV5-1 and TRBJ1-5; D not certain. This CDR3 has 15 residues. The germline V gene has CDR1 SGHRS and CDR2 YFSETQ. V lost 0 bases and J 2 bases, leaving 9 bases between the germline ends. CDR3 coding DNA: TGCGCCAGCAGCTTGGAGGTGGGAGGCAATCAGCCCCAGCATTTT. This translates into CASSLEVGGNQPQHF.

This sequence joins TRBV7-9 and TRBJ2-3; a weak D match, TRBD2 (5 bases). Germline lookup yields CDR1 SEHNR and CDR2 FQNEAQ (reference sequence). The V and J ends lost 5 bases and 3 bases respectively, with 18 bases between them. This CDR3 comprises 16 residues. CDR3 sequence reads: CASSPIDYHSTDTQYF. CDR3 sequence (DNA): TGTGCCAGCAGCCCGATAGACTACCATAGTACAGATACGCAGTATTTT.

The J gene is TRBJ1-1, the V gene TRBV6-5; D is undetermined. The ends were cut back, 5 bases at V and 4 bases at J, with 17 bases in the middle. The CDR3 runs to 15 residues. Germline V CDR1 and CDR2: MNHEY, SVGAGI. The CDR3 sequence is CASSREFQAATEAFF. The DNA for the CDR3 is TGTGCCAGCAGTCGGGAGTTTCAGGCGGCCACTGAAGCTTTCTTT.

This clone has only a few counts. The V gene is TRBV11-2, the J gene TRBJ1-5; D uncertain. CDR3 length: 14 amino acids. Germline CDR1 and CDR2: SGHAT and FQNNGV. Between the trimmed V and J ends, which lost 5 bases and 2 bases, there was a span of 10 bases. The CDR3 nucleotides are TGTGCCAGCAGCCCGGTACCTGGCAATCAGCCCCAGCATTTT. Its protein is CASSPVPGNQPQHF.

This clone was found a few times. The chain is built from TRBV2 and TRBJ1-5; D call uncertain. CDR3 length equals 14 residues. Looked up from germline, CDR1 is SNHLY and CDR2 is FYNNEI. V shed 2 bases and J shed 7 bases, with 12 bases lying between them. CDR3 bases: TGTGCCAGCAGTGAATGGGCCGTCACACAGCCCCAGCATTTT. Translation gives CASSEWAVTQPQHF.

This sequence joins TRBV3-1 (or the pseudogene TRBV3-2) and TRBJ2-2, with a tentative D call TRBD1 (5 bases). The CDR3 length is 16 residues. Germline CDR1 is LGHDT and CDR2 is YNNKEL (reference sequence). V was clipped by 3 bases and J by 2 bases, with 13 bases between them. The chain's CDR3 is CASSHVEQANTGELFF. The CDR3, as DNA: TGTGCCAGCAGCCATGTGGAACAGGCCAACACCGGGGAGCTGTTTTTT.

This clone came up once. The chain employs TRBV7-3 and TRBJ2-3; weak D call: TRBD2 (5 bases). The CDR3 is made up of 14 amino acids. Germline CDR1 is SGHTA and CDR2 is FQGTGA. The V end was cut by 2 bases, the J end by 4 bases, with 10 bases between. This CDR3 is CASSLEGLADTQYF. CDR3 nucleotide sequence: TGTGCCAGCAGCTTAGAGGGCCTCGCAGATACGCAGTATTTT.

The V gene is TRBV5-6, the J gene TRBJ2-7, with 8 bases lining up with TRBD2. Germline CDR1 and CDR2: SGHDT and YYEEEE. The CDR3 sequence is 15 residues long. V dropped 2 bases and J dropped 2; count of bases not matched to a gene: 6. CDR3 loop: CASSFGLAYPYEQYF. In DNA form, the CDR3 reads TGTGCCAGCAGCTTCGGACTAGCTTATCCCTACGAGCAGTACTTC.

This chain uses TRBV5-1 with TRBJ2-7; 8 bases match TRBD2. CDR3 length: 15 residues. CDR1 and CDR2 (germline): SGHRS, YFSETQ. V lost 7 bases and J lost 5; bases outside the gene matches: 14. DNA for the CDR3: TGCGCCAGCCTCGACGGCGAGCGGGAGTACGACGAGCAGTACTTC. This translates into CASLDGEREYDEQYF.

The CDR3: CATSGLLAGRTNTGELFF. As DNA, the CDR3 is TGTGCCACCAGTGGTCTCCTGGCAGGGCGGACGAACACCGGGGAGCTGTTTTTT. The chain recombines TRBV24-1 with TRBJ2-2, with a tentative D call TRBD1 (5 bases). V lost 5 bases to trimming and J lost 0 bases, with 18 bases between them. The CDR3 has 18 amino acids. Per the germline V gene, CDR1 is KGHDR and CDR2 is SFDVKD.

The genes are TRBV2 and TRBJ2-3, with D perhaps matching TRBD2 (5 bases). Germline-derived CDR1 and CDR2 are SNHLY and FYNNEI. The V end lost 7 bases, the J end lost 5 bases, and 13 bases lay between the germline ends. The CDR3 is 13 residues long. The CDR3 is CASIMTKEDTQYF. In nucleotides, the CDR3 is TGTGCCAGCATTATGACTAAAGAAGATACGCAGTATTTT.

The chain couples TRBV2 to TRBJ2-7; 9 positions agree with TRBD2. Germline V CDR1 and CDR2: SNHLY, FYNNEI. With 3 bases clipped from V and 5 bases from J, the junction kept 2 bases outside the gene matches. The CDR3 extends over 13 amino acids. CDR3 loop: CASSEGLADEQYF. CDR3 nucleotide sequence: TGTGCCAGCAGTGAGGGACTAGCCGACGAGCAGTACTTC.

The J gene is TRBJ1-3, the V gene TRBV15; D is perhaps TRBD1 (5 bases). The CDR3 runs to 14 residues. Trimming pared 8 bases from V and 0 bases from J, leaving 11 bases between. Germline CDR1 and CDR2: LNHNV and YYDKDF (reference sequence). Written as DNA, the CDR3 is TGTGCCACCGGGACTGTCAACTCTGGAAACACCATATATTTT. It yields the protein CATGTVNSGNTIYF.